This record looks at one T cell receptor beta chain sequence and its context. The source of the sample is a study of T-cell memory formation after mild COVID-19. MiXCR, applied by TCRdb to the 5' RACE reads, yields one record per CDR3 protein. The sample carries approximately 490,000 distinct CDR3 sequences, around 21% recorded once. J gave up 4 bases and V 4 bases, and 3 bases lay outside the gene matches. Germline V gene data show CDR1 as SGHVS and CDR2 as FNYEAQ. The CDR3 has 13 amino acids. This TCR came from an adult woman who had mild COVID-19 (a few samples of this study predate the infection). Cell type and time point are not known. Material: PBMCs or a T cell subset sorted from them (not recorded which). This sequence joins TRBV7-6 and TRBJ2-5, with 7 positions matching TRBD1. The CDR3 sequence: CASSSNRGETQYF. In nucleotides, the CDR3 is TGTGCCAGCAGCTCGAACAGGGGAGAGACCCAGTACTTC.